This T cell receptor (beta chain) is from a study of cytotoxic CD8 clonotypes in ibrutinib-treated CLL. About the research overall: Overall, around 25 responses were partial and 2 complete; following median approximately 65 months, roughly 15 patients stayed remitted and roughly twelve progressed. Study-wide points: Public clonotypes (which were uncommon) either contracted or remained stable on treatment. At the start, clonality exceeded age-matched healthy donors and followed circulating CD8+ T-cell counts.

Germline V gives CDR1 MGHDK, CDR2 SYGVNS. After removal of 3 bases from V and 2 bases from J, the junction contained 9 bases not matched to a gene. This CDR3 contains 17 residues. Notes on this clone: Its antigen is unidentified.

The data were produced by immunoSEQ multiplex PCR, yet TCRdb's version contains in-frame clones alone and is incomplete. The data contain 150,000 to 200,000 clones, about 88% of them singletons. This material consisted of PBMCs, taken at disease progression, from a patient treated with ibrutinib. The rearrangement uses TRBV25-1 and TRBJ1-3, with 8 bases that match TRBD1. This receptor was taken from a human donor with chronic lymphocytic leukemia. CDR3 DNA sequence: TGTGCCAGCAGTGACCCTCGACAGGGGAGGACTGGAAACACCATATATTTT. It encodes CASSDPRQGRTGNTIYF.